This T cell receptor (beta chain) was identified during a study of T-cell reconstitution after alpha-beta-depleted transplantation in children. Whole-study results and caveats: Newly produced T cells mostly accounted for T-cell counts and diversity one year post-transplant. About two months after transplant, alpha-beta T cells reportedly came from several hundred expanded graft clones. High day-60 TCRbeta diversity in some patients came from surviving recipient T cells and thymic progenitors.

V was shortened by 2 bases and J by 0 bases, with 8 bases between the two germline ends. The germline V gene has CDR1 ENHRY and CDR2 SYGVKD. This CDR3 comprises 15 residues. This clonotype was counted at least ten times. Antigen specificity is unknown. The TCRbeta library was prepared with unique molecular identifiers. TCRdb fed the PCR reads into MiXCR, producing one record per CDR3 protein. This table has about 420,000 distinct CDR3 sequences, 15% to 20% appearing once. V gene TRBV10-3 combines with J gene TRBJ1-3, with D unclear. Sample: PBMCs, mostly from graft donor cells, taken 360 days after TCRalphabeta/CD19-depleted stem cell transplant. The source of this sequence is a boy in the first two years of life who had a stem cell transplant for Wiskott-Aldrich syndrome, so the T cells may come from the graft donor. In DNA form, the CDR3 reads TGTGCCATCAGTGAGGAGCTGGGCTCTGGAAACACCATATATTTT. Translated, it gives CAISEELGSGNTIYF.